A selection of T cell receptor beta chains follows, all from one sample in a study of memory CD4+ T cells and cytomegalovirus serostatus. Sequencing was performed with immunoSEQ multiplex PCR; in TCRdb, only in-frame clones are kept and a portion is missing. This sample has about 64,000 clones, with roughly 80% found just once. Sequencing used memory CD4+ T cells from blood. The origin of the receptors is an adult in good health and CMV-seronegative. The CDR3 runs from the conserved cysteine through the conserved F or W. A D gene is named only where the DNA matches it firmly. Size tells how often a clone was seen (once, few, many) or the class of an expanded clone, and some rows leave it out.

d_call	v_call	j_call	clone_size	cdr3_aa	cdr3_nt
TRBD2	TRBV6-6	TRBJ2-7	NA	CASTPPGGYEQYF	TGTGCCAGCACCCCGCCGGGAGGTTACGAGCAGTACTTC
NA	TRBV2	TRBJ1-2	NA	CASSQTRRGYTF	TGTGCCAGCAGCCAGACCAGGCGTGGCTACACCTTC
NA	TRBV29-1	TRBJ2-1	once	CSAYVTYNEQFF	TGCAGCGCCTACGTAACCTACAATGAGCAGTTCTTC
NA	TRBV7-9	TRBJ2-1	NA	CASSFPIGDEQFF	TGTGCCAGCAGCTTCCCAATCGGTGATGAGCAGTTCTTC
TRBD2	TRBV7-9	TRBJ2-3	NA	CASSARLAGGTDTQYF	TGTGCCAGCAGCGCACGACTAGCGGGAGGGACAGATACGCAGTATTTT
NA	TRBV4-2	TRBJ2-5	NA	CASSQGVGKETQYF	TGTGCCAGCAGCCAAGGTGTAGGGAAAGAGACCCAGTACTTC
TRBD1	TRBV5-4	TRBJ2-1	NA	CASSWDREGEQFF	TGTGCCAGCAGCTGGGACAGGGAGGGTGAGCAGTTCTTC
TRBD2	TRBV5-4	TRBJ2-1	NA	CASSLKAGGYNEQFF	TGTGCCAGCAGCTTGAAAGCGGGGGGTTACAATGAGCAGTTCTTC
NA	TRBV5-4	TRBJ2-3	NA	CASSLGGRASDTQYF	TGTGCCAGCAGCTTGGGGGGCAGGGCTTCCGATACGCAGTATTTT
NA	TRBV21-1	TRBJ1-1	few	CASSKCHMTAQNTEAFF	TGTGCCAGCAGCAAATGCCATATGACGGCCCAGAACACTGAAGCTTTCTTT
TRBD2	TRBV27	TRBJ2-5	NA	CASSRGLAGHRQETQYF	TGTGCCAGCAGTAGGGGACTAGCGGGGCACCGCCAAGAGACCCAGTACTTC
NA	TRBV7-8	TRBJ2-7	NA	CASSLRRAGNDYEQYF	TGTGCCAGCAGCTTACGTCGGGCAGGGAATGACTACGAGCAGTACTTC
TRBD1	TRBV25-1	TRBJ2-5	NA	CASSESGQGARETQYF	TGTGCCAGCAGTGAAAGTGGACAGGGGGCGAGGGAGACCCAGTACTTC
TRBD2	TRBV7-2	TRBJ2-7	NA	CASSPWTSGASEQYF	TGTGCCAGCAGCCCGTGGACTAGCGGGGCGTCCGAGCAGTACTTC
NA	TRBV7-2	TRBJ2-7	NA	CASSLSGTTYEQYF	TGTGCCAGCAGCTTATCCGGGACAACTTACGAGCAGTACTTC
NA	TRBV11-3	TRBJ1-6	once	CASSLESNSPLHF	TGTGCCAGCAGCTTAGAAAGCAATTCACCCCTCCACTTT
NA	TRBV6-6	TRBJ2-3	NA	CASSPGSDTDTQYF	TGTGCCAGCAGTCCAGGGAGCGACACAGATACGCAGTATTTT
NA	TRBV7-2	TRBJ2-7	NA	CASSAGGLVEQYF	TGTGCCAGCAGCGCCGGGGGGCTGGTGGAGCAGTACTTC
NA	TRBV14	TRBJ1-2	NA	CASSQGIWGGGYTF	TGTGCCAGCAGCCAAGGTATCTGGGGAGGAGGCTACACCTTC
TRBD1	TRBV5-1	TRBJ2-7	NA	CASSSTGDYEQYF	TGCGCCAGCAGCTCGACAGGGGACTACGAGCAGTACTTC
TRBD2	TRBV28	TRBJ2-2	NA	CASSFGGFTGELFF	TGTGCCAGCAGTTTCGGGGGGTTCACCGGGGAGCTGTTTTTT
NA	TRBV7-2	TRBJ2-7	NA	CASSLVGGRGGEQYF	TGTGCCAGCAGCTTAGTAGGGGGACGGGGTGGAGAGCAGTACTTC
NA	TRBV11-3	TRBJ1-1	NA	CASSLSMNTEAFF	TGTGCCAGCAGCTTATCCATGAACACTGAAGCTTTCTTT
TRBD1	TRBV5-1	TRBJ1-1	NA	CASSLAGTANTEAFF	TGCGCCAGCAGCTTGGCCGGGACAGCGAACACTGAAGCTTTCTTT
TRBD2	TRBV4-3	TRBJ2-1	NA	CASSQELTREGRGEQFF	TGCGCCAGCAGCCAAGAATTGACGCGGGAGGGCCGGGGTGAGCAGTTCTTC